The 12 T cell receptor beta chains below come from one sample, sequenced in a study of human T cells and chemical hapten exposure. The study used a library that attached unique molecular identifiers to individual cDNA molecules. TCRdb re-analysed the reads in MiXCR, keeping a single row per CDR3 protein. This sample has about 3,100 distinct CDR3 sequences, with roughly 50% found just once. The authors' total RNA extraction used unfractionated whole blood. Sequencing input: whole blood. These receptors all come from a human donor who had alopecia or was a healthy volunteer (not recorded which). Some clones in this sample may be carry-over from other donors' samples. This table probably holds off-target reads from a library built for another chain.

This clonotype turned up a few times. V gene TRBV28 combines with J gene TRBJ2-1; D unresolved. V was clipped by 2 bases and J by 1 base, with 6 bases between them. Germline lookup yields CDR1 MDHEN and CDR2 SYDVKM. The CDR3 length is 14 residues. CDR3 nucleotides: TGTGCCAGCAGTTTAATAGGTTCCTACAATGAGCAGTTCTTC. Amino acids: CASSLIGSYNEQFF.

This clonotype has just a few counts. V and J are TRBV28 and TRBJ1-2; a possible D gene is TRBD1 (6 bases). This CDR3 contains 15 residues. Trimming took 6 bases from V and 5 from J, leaving 19 bases between them. CDR1 is MDHEN, CDR2 SYDVKM, per germline. The CDR3 nucleotides read TGTGCCAGCAGCTCCCACACGGGGGGCGAATATGGCTACACCTTC. This codes for CASSSHTGGEYGYTF.

The DNA for the CDR3 is TGTGCCATTCTAGCGGGGAGCACTGGAGAGACCCAGTACTTC. Protein: CAILAGSTGETQYF. The chain carries TRBV10-3 and TRBJ2-5, with 9 bases identical to TRBD2. V lost 9 bases, J lost 4 bases, and 9 bases stayed unmatched. The CDR3 spans 14 residues. Germline CDR1 is ENHRY and CDR2 is SYGVKD.

This clonotype appeared a few times. The V call is TRBV12-3 or TRBV12-4, the J call TRBJ2-3; D ambiguous. Deletions cut 3 bases from V and 0 bases from J, with 1 base between. The CDR3 runs 12 residues. The CDR3 nucleotides read TGTGCCAGCAGTTTGAGCACAGATACGCAGTATTTT. This translates into CASSLSTDTQYF.

The V gene is TRBV20-1, the J gene TRBJ2-7, with 10 positions matching TRBD2. The CDR3 sequence is 15 residues long. The germline V gene encodes CDR1 DFQATT and CDR2 SNEGSKA (reference sequence). The trim removed 4 bases at V and 7 bases at J, leaving 13 bases unmatched. CDR3 sequence: CSAISRKSGRGEQYF. The CDR3 region has the DNA TGCAGTGCTATTTCCCGGAAGAGCGGGAGGGGGGAGCAGTACTTC.

CDR3 region: CASSRRGQGGDTQYF. The CDR3 DNA is TGTGCCAGTAGTAGACGCGGTCAAGGAGGCGATACGCAGTATTTT. V usage is TRBV19 and J usage is TRBJ2-3; D is possibly TRBD2 (5 bases). The CDR3 covers 15 residues. Germline CDR1 is LNHDA and CDR2 is SQIVND (reference sequence). V was trimmed by 4 bases and J by 6 bases, leaving 17 bases between them.

The chain's CDR3 is CASTLAGEETQYF. Here the CDR3 DNA reads TGTGCCAGCACCCTAGCGGGAGAGGAGACCCAGTACTTC. This chain uses TRBV3-1 with TRBJ2-5; 10 bases align to TRBD2. This CDR3 comprises 13 residues. The junction had 4 bases not matched to a gene; V was cut back by 7 bases and J by 5 bases. Looked up from germline, CDR1 is LGHDT and CDR2 is YNNKEL (reference sequence).

This rearrangement joins TRBV27 to TRBJ2-5, with D perhaps TRBD1 (6 bases). V was cut by 5 bases and J by 5 bases, with 18 bases left in between. This CDR3 has 15 residues. The germline V gene has CDR1 MNHEY and CDR2 SMNVEV (reference sequence). In nucleotides, the CDR3 is TGTGCCAGCAGTATCCGACACAGGGTCGGTGAGACCCAGTACTTC. Translated: CASSIRHRVGETQYF.

The chain recombines TRBV12-3 or TRBV12-4 with TRBJ2-7; 7 bases match TRBD1. This CDR3 is 13 amino acids long. The junction had 8 bases not matched to a gene; V was cut back by 7 bases and J by 5 bases. The CDR3 loop reads CASTPTGAHEQYF. CDR3 in DNA: TGTGCCAGCACCCCAACAGGGGCCCACGAGCAGTACTTC.

This chain joins TRBV28 and TRBJ2-1, with 9 bases matching TRBD1. The CDR3 spans 14 residues. Germline lookup yields CDR1 MDHEN and CDR2 SYDVKM. V trimming: 6 bases; J trimming: 2 bases; junction bases outside the gene matches: 2. CDR3 residues: CASRTGGAYNEQFF. CDR3 sequence (DNA): TGTGCCAGCAGGACAGGGGGAGCCTACAATGAGCAGTTCTTC.

Here the CDR3 reads CSVAPEQSEQFF. The CDR3 nucleotides are TGCAGCGTTGCCCCAGAGCAGAGTGAGCAGTTCTTC. The chain links TRBV29-1 to TRBJ2-1; D ambiguous. Germline values: CDR1 SQVTM, CDR2 ANQGSEA. The CDR3 runs 12 residues. With 4 bases removed from V and 9 bases from J, the gap between germline ends came to 13 bases.

The J gene is TRBJ1-5, the V gene TRBV5-1; weak D call: TRBD1 (5 bases). Looked up from germline, CDR1 is SGHRS and CDR2 is YFSETQ. There are 14 residues in the CDR3. Trimming took off 4 bases at V and 5 bases at J, with 13 bases between the two ends. The CDR3 DNA is TGCGCCAGCAGCATCGGGACGGATGATCAGCCCCAGCATTTT. This codes for CASSIGTDDQPQHF.